Reported below is one T cell receptor (beta chain). Antigen specificity is unknown. These data are taken from a study of T cell repertoires in cytomegalovirus infection. Study-level background: The public TCR beta signatures pointed to both CMV infection and matching HLA type. Study-level points and caveats: Carriage of CMV together with the relevant HLA was identifiable through cumulative public TCR beta family frequency. Ex vivo, HLA-C-restricted CMV-specific TCR beta clonotypes prevailed over the rest of the response.

TCRdb passed the reads through MiXCR, listing each CDR3 protein once. The sample records about 52,000 distinct CDR3 sequences, about 19% being singletons. The CDR3 is 14 amino acids. Germline V lookup: CDR1 SGHAT, CDR2 FQNNGV. Trimming shortened V by 2 bases and J by 2 bases, and 10 bases separated the two germline ends. The V call is TRBV11-2, the J call TRBJ2-7, with D possibly TRBD2 on 6 matching bases. The source is a human donor in good health (CMV status not recorded). Some clones in this sample may be carry-over from other donors' samples. This specimen consisted of CD8+ T cells from cultured PBMCs, obtained from culture after CMV antigen stimulation. CDR3 in amino acids: CASSLYGSTYEQYF. DNA for the CDR3: TGTGCCAGCAGCTTATACGGGAGCACCTACGAGCAGTACTTC.